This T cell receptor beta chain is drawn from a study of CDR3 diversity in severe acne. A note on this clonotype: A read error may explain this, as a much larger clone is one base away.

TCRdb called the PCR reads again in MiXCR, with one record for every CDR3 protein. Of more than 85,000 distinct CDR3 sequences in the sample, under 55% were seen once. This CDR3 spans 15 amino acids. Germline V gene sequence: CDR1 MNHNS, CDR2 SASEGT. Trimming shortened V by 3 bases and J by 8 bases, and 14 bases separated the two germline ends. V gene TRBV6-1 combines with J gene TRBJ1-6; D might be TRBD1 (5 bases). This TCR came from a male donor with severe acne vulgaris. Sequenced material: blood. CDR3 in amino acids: CASSEMDGGHSPLHF. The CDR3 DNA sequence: TGTGCCAGCAGTGAGATGGACGGGGGTCATTCACCCCTCCACTTT.